Below, 18 T cell receptor beta chains from the same sample are listed, as sequenced in a study of molecular identifiers for immune sequencing clone quantification. TCRdb itself ran the PCR reads through MiXCR, one entry per CDR3 protein. In the table there are about 97,000 distinct CDR3 sequences, 20% to 25% of which are singletons. The material sequenced was naive CD8+ T cells from blood, with Jurkat cell RNA spiked in. As for subset: FACS-sorted CD8+CD4-CCR7+CD45RA+ naive T cells. The receptors here all came from a human donor in good health. Some libraries in this study had Jurkat cell RNA spiked in.

Notes on this clonotype: This could be a read error, since a much larger clone is one nucleotide away. The V and J genes are TRBV5-6 and TRBJ2-7, with D perhaps matching TRBD1 or TRBD2 (6 bases each). From germline, CDR1 is SGHDT and CDR2 YYEEEE. CDR3 size: 14 residues. The CDR3 nucleotides are TGTGCCAGCAACCCGGGGGCAGTTGACGACGAGCAGTGCTTC. Residues: CASNPGAVDDEQCF.

This clonotype occurred many times. In DNA form, the CDR3 reads TGCGCCAGCAGTCGCCCCACAGATACGCAGTATTTT. It specifies CASSRPTDTQYF. The rearrangement joins TRBV5-1 to TRBJ2-3; the D is unclear. CDR1 and CDR2 (germline): SGHRS, YFSETQ. CDR3 length: 12 amino acids. Deletions cut 5 bases from V and 2 bases from J, with 6 bases between.

This clonotype was seen ten or more times. This chain joins TRBV5-5 and TRBJ1-4; D may be TRBD1 (5 bases). There are 16 residues in the CDR3. Germline loops: CDR1 SGHKS, CDR2 YYEKEE (reference sequence). Trimming removed 4 bases from V and 4 bases from J, with 17 bases in between. CDR3 in DNA: TGTGCCAGCAGCGGGGACCGAGCCATATTTAATGAAAAACTGTTTTTT. Protein: CASSGDRAIFNEKLFF.

This clonotype has a count of ten or more. The chain links TRBV5-1 to TRBJ2-2; D is perhaps TRBD1 (6 bases). The CDR3 sequence is 17 residues long. Germline V gene lookup returns CDR1 SGHRS and CDR2 YFSETQ. V was trimmed by 0 bases and J by 2 bases, leaving 14 bases between them. For the CDR3, the DNA is TGCGCCAGCAGCTTGGATTACAGGGAGAGTAACACCGGGGAGCTGTTTTTT. Amino acid sequence: CASSLDYRESNTGELFF.

This clonotype was picked up many times. The chain is built from TRBV7-2 and TRBJ2-1, with a possible D match to TRBD1 (5 bases). The germline V gene encodes CDR1 SGHTA and CDR2 FQGNSA. Trimming took 3 bases from V and 7 from J, leaving 19 bases between them. This CDR3 has 16 amino acids. CDR3 nucleotides: TGTGCCAGCAGCTTCGCATGGGGCGACATGGAGAATGAGCAGTTCTTC. It translates to CASSFAWGDMENEQFF.

This clonotype was seen many times. This chain joins TRBV7-8 and TRBJ2-7; 8 nucleotides line up with TRBD2. The CDR3 has 16 amino acids. The V gene's germline CDR1 is SGHVS and CDR2 FQNEAQ. The ends lost 5 bases at V and 4 bases at J; junction bases unmatched: 13. Here the CDR3 reads CASSHRGGGPQYEQYF. The CDR3 coding sequence is TGTGCCAGCAGCCACCGGGGCGGGGGGCCACAGTACGAGCAGTACTTC.

Ten or more counts support this clonotype. The rearrangement uses TRBV12-3 or TRBV12-4 and TRBJ1-5; D ambiguous. The CDR3 is 14 residues long. The V end was cut by 6 bases, the J end by 7 bases, with 16 bases between. The CDR3 sequence is CASRGGGYRQPQHF. Written as DNA, the CDR3 is TGTGCCAGCAGAGGAGGAGGATATCGGCAGCCCCAGCATTTT.

This clonotype was counted many times. The chain uses TRBV4-2 and TRBJ2-3, with 7 bases aligning to TRBD2. The junction had 16 bases not matched to a gene; V was cut back by 1 base and J by 0 bases. Germline CDR1 is LGHNA and CDR2 is YNFKEQ. The CDR3 is 20 amino acids. The DNA of the CDR3 is TGTGCCAGCAGCCAAGGGGGGGGTCTACCACCCGAGCCTAGCACAGATACGCAGTATTTT. This encodes CASSQGGGLPPEPSTDTQYF.

This clonotype was observed at least ten times. V is TRBV4-1 and J is TRBJ1-1, with a possible D match to TRBD1 (6 bases). CDR1 and CDR2 (germline): MGHRA, YSYEKL. V dropped 5 bases and J dropped 5 bases, with 12 bases sitting between them. This CDR3 is built from 13 residues. The CDR3, as DNA: TGCGCCAGCAGCTACACAGGGAGAACTGAAGCTTTCTTT. Translation: CASSYTGRTEAFF.

This clonotype was seen repeatedly, ten times or more. The chain carries TRBV29-1 and TRBJ2-1; 7 bases match TRBD2. Germline CDR1 is SQVTM and CDR2 is ANQGSEA. Losses at the gene ends were 0 bases for V and 1 base for J; bases not matched to a gene: 6. The CDR3 runs 16 residues. CDR3 sequence reads: CSVEEGAGASYNEQFF. DNA of the CDR3: TGCAGCGTTGAAGAGGGCGCGGGAGCGTCCTACAATGAGCAGTTCTTC.

This clonotype came up many times. The chain joins TRBV15 to TRBJ2-1; 7 nucleotides agree with TRBD2. The CDR3 runs to 13 residues. V dropped 7 bases and J dropped 5; count of bases not matched to a gene: 5. Germline values: CDR1 LNHNV, CDR2 YYDKDF (reference sequence). Written as DNA, the CDR3 is TGTGCCACCAAGGCGGGAGAGAACAATGAGCAGTTCTTC. It encodes CATKAGENNEQFF.

This clonotype was counted many times. V usage is TRBV24-1 and J usage is TRBJ2-1, with D tentatively TRBD1 or TRBD2 (5 bases each). Germline V gene data show CDR1 as KGHDR and CDR2 as SFDVKD. V was shortened by 5 bases and J by 11 bases, with 18 bases between the two germline ends. The CDR3 extends over 14 amino acids. The CDR3 nucleotides are TGTGCCACCAGTGGGCCGGGGCGAGGGGATAAGCAGTTCTTC. Translation: CATSGPGRGDKQFF.

This clonotype was seen ten or more times. The chain couples TRBV12-3 or TRBV12-4 to TRBJ1-2; no clear D. Trimming shortened V by 3 bases and J by 0 bases, and 8 bases separated the two germline ends. The CDR3 spans 14 residues. CDR3 sequence: CASSLEPANYGYTF. The CDR3 nucleotides read TGTGCCAGCAGTTTGGAGCCCGCTAACTATGGCTACACCTTC.

At least ten counts were recorded for this clonotype. V is TRBV28 and J is TRBJ2-7; 10 nucleotides align to TRBD1. J was trimmed by 5 bases and V by 5 bases; bases with no gene match: 6. The CDR3 loop spans 14 amino acids. Germline V gene sequence: CDR1 MDHEN, CDR2 SYDVKM. CDR3: CASSRDRGAHEQYF. The DNA of the CDR3 is TGTGCCAGCAGTCGGGACAGGGGCGCCCACGAGCAGTACTTC.

CDR3 residues: CASSQGPGNAYEQYF. CDR3 coding DNA: TGCGCCAGCAGCCAGGGGCCGGGTAATGCCTACGAGCAGTACTTC. The V gene is TRBV4-1, the J gene TRBJ2-7; perhaps TRBD1 as D (5 bases). Germline CDR1 reads MGHRA; CDR2 reads YSYEKL. This CDR3 has 15 residues. The ends were cut back, 3 bases at V and 2 bases at J, with 14 bases in the middle.

This clonotype was observed at least ten times. The V and J genes are TRBV7-6 and TRBJ2-5; D ambiguous. There are 13 residues in the CDR3. V dropped 4 bases and J dropped 2 bases, with 8 bases sitting between them. Germline V gene sequence: CDR1 SGHVS, CDR2 FNYEAQ. The CDR3 coding sequence is TGTGCCAGCAGCTCGATCAATCAAGAGACCCAGTACTTC. Residues: CASSSINQETQYF.

This clonotype was seen repeatedly, ten times or more. The genes are TRBV5-6 and TRBJ2-5; D is perhaps TRBD1 (6 bases). V was clipped by 5 bases and J by 6 bases, with 17 bases between them. Germline CDR1 SGHDT, CDR2 YYEEEE. This CDR3 is built from 14 residues. The CDR3 reads CASSYSGQIQTQYF. As DNA, the CDR3 is TGTGCCAGCAGTTACTCAGGACAGATCCAGACCCAGTACTTC.

V and J are TRBV7-6 and TRBJ2-5; no reliable D call. V lost 4 bases and J 7 bases, leaving 22 bases between the germline ends. The germline V gene has CDR1 SGHVS and CDR2 FNYEAQ. The CDR3 has 16 residues. The CDR3 DNA reads TGTGCCAGCAGCTCACCCGACGGACCGCACCGGGTGACCCAGTACTTC. The encoded protein is CASSSPDGPHRVTQYF.